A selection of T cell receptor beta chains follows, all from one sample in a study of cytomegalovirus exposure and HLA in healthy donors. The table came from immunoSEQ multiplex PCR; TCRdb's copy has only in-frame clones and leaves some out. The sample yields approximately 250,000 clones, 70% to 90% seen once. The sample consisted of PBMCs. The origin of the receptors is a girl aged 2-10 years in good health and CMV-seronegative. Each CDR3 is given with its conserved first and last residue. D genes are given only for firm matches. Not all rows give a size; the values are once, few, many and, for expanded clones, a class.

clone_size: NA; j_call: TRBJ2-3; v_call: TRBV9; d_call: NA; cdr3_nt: TGTGCCAGCAGCGTAGACAGCGCACTAGCTGGAGATACGCAGTATTTT; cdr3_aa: CASSVDSALAGDTQYF
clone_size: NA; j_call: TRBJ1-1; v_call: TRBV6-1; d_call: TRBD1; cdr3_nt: TGTGCCAGCAGGCCTCAACAGGGGGCCAACACTGAAGCTTTCTTT; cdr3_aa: CASRPQQGANTEAFF
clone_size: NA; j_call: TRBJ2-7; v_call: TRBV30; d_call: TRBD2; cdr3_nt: TGTGCCTGGAGAGTGGGAGGGGCTAGCTCCTACGAGCAGTACTTC; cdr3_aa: CAWRVGGASSYEQYF
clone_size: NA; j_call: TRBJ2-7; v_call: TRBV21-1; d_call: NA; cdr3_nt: TGTGCCAGCAGCTTGAGGACCGGGACAGGGGGCTTCTACGAGCAGTACTTC; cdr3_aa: CASSLRTGTGGFYEQYF
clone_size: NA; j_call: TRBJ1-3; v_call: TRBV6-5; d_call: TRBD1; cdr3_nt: TGTGCCAGCAGAACAGGGACAGTCGCTGGAAACACCATATATTTT; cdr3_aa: CASRTGTVAGNTIYF
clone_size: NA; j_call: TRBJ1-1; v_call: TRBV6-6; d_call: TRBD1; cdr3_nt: TGTGCCAGCAGTTACTCATCAGGGGGAAGAAACACTGAAGCTTTCTTT; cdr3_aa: CASSYSSGGRNTEAFF
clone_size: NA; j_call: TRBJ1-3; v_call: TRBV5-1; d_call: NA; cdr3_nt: TGCGCCAGCAAAGCGTCGGACTCTGGAAACACCATATATTTT; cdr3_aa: CASKASDSGNTIYF
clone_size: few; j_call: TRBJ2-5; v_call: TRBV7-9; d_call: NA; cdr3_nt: TGTGCCAGCAGCTTAGCTTGGGAGATCGGGGTGGTAAAGACCCAGTACTTC; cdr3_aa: CASSLAWEIGVVKTQYF
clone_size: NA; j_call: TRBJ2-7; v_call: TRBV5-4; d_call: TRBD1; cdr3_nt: TGTGCCAGCAGCTTGGCAGGGACAGGGCTGAACGAGCAGTACTTC; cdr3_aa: CASSLAGTGLNEQYF
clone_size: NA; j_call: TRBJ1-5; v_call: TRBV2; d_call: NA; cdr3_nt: TGTGCCAGCAGTGAGGGGGGGACGCCCCAGCATTTT; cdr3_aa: CASSEGGTPQHF
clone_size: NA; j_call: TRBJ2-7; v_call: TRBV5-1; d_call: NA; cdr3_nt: TGCGCCAGCAGCGGACAAACCTACGAACAGTACTTC; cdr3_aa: CASSGQTYEQYF
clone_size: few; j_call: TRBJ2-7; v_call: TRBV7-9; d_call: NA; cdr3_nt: TGTGCCAGCAGCTTACGCGAGGGACATCTCAGCTCCTACGAGCAGTACTTC; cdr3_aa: CASSLREGHLSSYEQYF
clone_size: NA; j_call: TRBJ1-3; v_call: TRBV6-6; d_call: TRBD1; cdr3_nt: TGTGCCAGCAGTTACTCGGGCAGGGGGACAGGAAACACCATATATTTT; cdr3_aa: CASSYSGRGTGNTIYF
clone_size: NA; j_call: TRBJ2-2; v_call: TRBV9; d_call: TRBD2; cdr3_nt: TGTGCCAGCAGCGTAGCGAGCGGGGCGAACACCGGGGAGCTGTTTTTT; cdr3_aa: CASSVASGANTGELFF
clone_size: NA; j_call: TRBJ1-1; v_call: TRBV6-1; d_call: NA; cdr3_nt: TGTGCCAGCAGTGAACGAAGGCAGGGTTTCACTGAAGCTTTCTTT; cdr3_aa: CASSERRQGFTEAFF
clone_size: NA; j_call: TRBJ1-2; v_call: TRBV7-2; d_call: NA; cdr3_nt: TGTGCCAGCAGCTCCAGGCTTGCTTATGGCTACACCTTC; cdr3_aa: CASSSRLAYGYTF
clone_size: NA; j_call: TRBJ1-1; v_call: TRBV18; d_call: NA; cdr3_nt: TGTGCCAGCTCACCACAGGGGTTTCAAAACACTGAAGCTTTCTTT; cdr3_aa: CASSPQGFQNTEAFF
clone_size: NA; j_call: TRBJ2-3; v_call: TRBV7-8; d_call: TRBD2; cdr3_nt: TGTGCCAGCAGCTTTGGGCGGGGGGGCATCCCAGATACGCAGTATTTT; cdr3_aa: CASSFGRGGIPDTQYF
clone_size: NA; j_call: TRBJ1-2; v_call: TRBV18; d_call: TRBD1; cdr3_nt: TGTGCCAGCTCCGGGACAGGGGGCGTTTATGGCTACACCTTC; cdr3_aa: CASSGTGGVYGYTF
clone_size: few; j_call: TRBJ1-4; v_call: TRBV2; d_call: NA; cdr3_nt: TGTGCCAGCAGCCGACAGATTTCTAATGAAAAACTGTTTTTT; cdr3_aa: CASSRQISNEKLFF